This entry describes one TCR beta chain. Its antigen is as yet unknown. Germline CDR1 SGHRS, CDR2 YFSETQ. V was cut by 7 bases and J by 2 bases, with 9 bases left in between. This CDR3 spans 13 amino acids. The data stem from a study of T-cell memory formation after mild COVID-19. Notes on the study in general: SARS-CoV-2 specificity of second-wave clones peaking day 37 was unconfirmed. While clones contracting from day 15 to 85 were balanced between CD4 and CD8, later expanders leaned CD4+.

5'RACE with constant-segment primers built TCRalpha and TCRbeta cDNA libraries with UMIs. One entry per CDR3 protein, called by TCRdb with MiXCR from the 5' RACE reads. The table shows over 500,000 distinct CDR3 sequences, with roughly a sixth occurring only once. The specimen was PBMCs or a T cell subset sorted from them (not recorded which). The sequence came from an adult woman who had mild COVID-19 (a few samples of this study predate the infection). Cell type and time point are not known. The chain recombines TRBV5-1 with TRBJ2-2, with D uncertain. CDR3 in DNA: TGCGCCAGCGCAGTGGGTAACACCGGGGAGCTGTTTTTT. It specifies CASAVGNTGELFF. Filled out from reference TRBV5-1 and TRBJ2-2, the complete variable domain reads KAGVTQTPRYLIKTRGQQVTLSCSPISGHRSVSWYQQTPGQGLQFLFEYFSETQRNKGNFPGRFSGRQFSNSRSEMNVSTLELGDSALYLCASAVGNTGELFFGEGSRLTVL.